This T cell receptor (beta chain) stems from a study of CD8 T cells in ankylosing spondylitis. CDR1 is SGHDT, CDR2 YYEEEE, per germline. This CDR3 spans 14 amino acids. Findings of the study overall: In ankylosing spondylitis blood, a motif of roughly 8 highly homologous TCR beta variants appeared characteristic. Reportedly, matched ankylosing spondylitis synovial fluid was significantly enriched for disease-linked clones. Disease-associated clones were CD8+ and fairly uncommon in peripheral blood.

Making use of molecular barcodes, quantitative 5'-RACE generated TCR beta libraries. TCRdb redid the calling of the 5' RACE reads with MiXCR, one entry per CDR3 protein. The table shows about 840,000 distinct CDR3 sequences, with about 11% occurring only once. About this clonotype: Its matching antigen is unknown. Germline is not matched at one junction end, which may reflect a read error.

The rearrangement links TRBV5-6 to TRBJ2-7; D is unclear. This clonotype was sampled from a male donor with ankylosing spondylitis. The sample was blood, either unsorted or a sorted T cell fraction (not recorded which). Here the CDR3 reads CACSLTRSTYEQYF. Written as DNA, the CDR3 is TGTGCCTGCAGCTTGACAAGGAGTACCTACGAGCAGTACTTC. Full variable domain (outside the CDR3, taken from reference TRBV5-6 and TRBJ2-7): DAGVTQSPTHLIKTRGQQVTLRCSPKSGHDTVSWYQQALGQGPQFIFQYYEEEERQRGNFPDRFSGHQFPNYSSELNVNALLLGDSALYLCACSLTRSTYEQYFGPGTRLTVT.